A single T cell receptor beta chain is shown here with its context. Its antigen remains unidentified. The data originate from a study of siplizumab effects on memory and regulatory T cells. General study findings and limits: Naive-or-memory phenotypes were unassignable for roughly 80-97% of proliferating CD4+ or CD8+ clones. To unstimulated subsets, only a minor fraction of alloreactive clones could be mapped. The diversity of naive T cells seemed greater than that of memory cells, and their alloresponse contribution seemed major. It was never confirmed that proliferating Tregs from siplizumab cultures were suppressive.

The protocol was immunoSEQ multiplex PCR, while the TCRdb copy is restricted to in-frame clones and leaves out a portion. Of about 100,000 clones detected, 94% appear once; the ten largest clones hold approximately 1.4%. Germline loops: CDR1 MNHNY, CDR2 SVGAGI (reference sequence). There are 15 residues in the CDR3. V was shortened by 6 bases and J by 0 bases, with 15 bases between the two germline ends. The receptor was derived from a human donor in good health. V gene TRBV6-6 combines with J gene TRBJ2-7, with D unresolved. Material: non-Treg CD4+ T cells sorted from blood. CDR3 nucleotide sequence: TGTGCCAGCAGCCCTAGAGACGGCGGCTCCTACGAGCAGTACTTC. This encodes CASSPRDGGSYEQYF.